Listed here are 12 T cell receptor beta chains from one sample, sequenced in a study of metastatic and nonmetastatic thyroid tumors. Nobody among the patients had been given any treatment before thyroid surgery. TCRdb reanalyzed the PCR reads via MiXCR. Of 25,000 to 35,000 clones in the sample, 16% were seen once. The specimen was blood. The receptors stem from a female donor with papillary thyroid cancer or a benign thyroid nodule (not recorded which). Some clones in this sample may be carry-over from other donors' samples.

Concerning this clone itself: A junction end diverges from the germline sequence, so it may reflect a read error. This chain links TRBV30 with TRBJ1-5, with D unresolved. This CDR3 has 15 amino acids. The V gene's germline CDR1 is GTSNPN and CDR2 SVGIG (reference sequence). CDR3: CVWSAVGFTNQPQHF. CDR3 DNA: TGTGTCTGGAGTGCAGTGGGCTTTACCAATCAGCCCCAGCATTTT.

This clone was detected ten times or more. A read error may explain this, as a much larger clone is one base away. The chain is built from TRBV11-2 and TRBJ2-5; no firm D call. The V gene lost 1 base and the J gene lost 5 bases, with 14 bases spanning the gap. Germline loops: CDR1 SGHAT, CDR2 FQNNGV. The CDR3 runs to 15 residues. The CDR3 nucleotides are TGTGCCAGCAGCTTAGGTTGGGTTGAAGAGGAGACCCAGTACTTC. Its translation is CASSLGWVEEETQYF.

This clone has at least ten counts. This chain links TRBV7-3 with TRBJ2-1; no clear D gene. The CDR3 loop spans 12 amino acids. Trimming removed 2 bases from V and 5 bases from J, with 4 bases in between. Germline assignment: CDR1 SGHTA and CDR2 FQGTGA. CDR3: CASSLGNNEQFF. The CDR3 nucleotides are TGTGCCAGCAGCTTAGGGAACAATGAGCAGTTCTTC.

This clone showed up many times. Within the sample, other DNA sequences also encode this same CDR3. As DNA, the CDR3 is TGTGCCAGCAGCGGCGGGACTAGCGGTACTACCTACAATGAGCAGTTCTTC. Its translation is CASSGGTSGTTYNEQFF. This chain connects TRBV9 to TRBJ2-1; 11 bases fit TRBD2. CDR3 size: 17 residues. Germline loops: CDR1 SGDLS, CDR2 YYNGEE. V shed 3 bases and J 2 bases; nucleotides not matched to a gene: 7.

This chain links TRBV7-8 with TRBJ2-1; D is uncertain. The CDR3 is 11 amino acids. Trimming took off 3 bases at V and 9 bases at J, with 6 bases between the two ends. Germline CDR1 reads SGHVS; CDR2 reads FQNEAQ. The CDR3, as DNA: TGTGCCAGCAGCTTTGCGGTTGAGCAGTTCTTC. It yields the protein CASSFAVEQFF.

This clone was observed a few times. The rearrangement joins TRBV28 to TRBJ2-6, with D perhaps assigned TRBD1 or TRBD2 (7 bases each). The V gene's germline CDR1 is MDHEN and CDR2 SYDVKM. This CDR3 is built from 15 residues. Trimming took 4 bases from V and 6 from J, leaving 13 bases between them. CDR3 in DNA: TGTGCCAGCAGTTATGCAGGGGGGGTGGCCAACGTCCTGACTTTC. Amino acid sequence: CASSYAGGVANVLTF.

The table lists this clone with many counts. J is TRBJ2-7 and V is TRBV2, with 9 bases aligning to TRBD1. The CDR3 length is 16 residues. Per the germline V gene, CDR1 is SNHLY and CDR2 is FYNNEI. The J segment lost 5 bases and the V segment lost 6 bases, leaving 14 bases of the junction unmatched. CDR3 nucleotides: TGTGCCAGCAGATTTAGGCCGGGACAGGGCTTCCACGAGCAGTACTTC. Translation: CASRFRPGQGFHEQYF.

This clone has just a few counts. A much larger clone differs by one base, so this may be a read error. The CDR3 protein is CSAPFVGGARGAEAFF. DNA for the CDR3: TGCAGTGCTCCATTCGTCGGGGGGGCCAGGGGCGCTGAAGCTTTCTTT. The V gene is TRBV20-1, the J gene TRBJ1-1; possible D gene TRBD1, 6 bases. The length of the CDR3 is 16 residues. V gave up 5 bases and J gave up 6 bases, with 25 bases separating them. Germline V gene lookup returns CDR1 DFQATT and CDR2 SNEGSKA (reference sequence).

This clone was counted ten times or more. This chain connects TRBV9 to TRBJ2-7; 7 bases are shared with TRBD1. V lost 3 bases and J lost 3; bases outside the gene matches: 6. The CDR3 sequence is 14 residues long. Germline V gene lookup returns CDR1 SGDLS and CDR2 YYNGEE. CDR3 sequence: CASSAGTALYEQYF. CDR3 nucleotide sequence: TGTGCCAGCAGCGCCGGGACAGCCCTCTACGAGCAGTACTTC.

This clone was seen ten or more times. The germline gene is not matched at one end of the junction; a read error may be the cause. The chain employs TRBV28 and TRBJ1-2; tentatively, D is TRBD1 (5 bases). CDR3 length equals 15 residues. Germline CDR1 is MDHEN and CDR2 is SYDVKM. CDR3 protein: CASGLPGGDHYGYTF. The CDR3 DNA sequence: TGTGCCAGCGGTTTACCGGGGGGGGACCACTATGGCTACACCTTC.

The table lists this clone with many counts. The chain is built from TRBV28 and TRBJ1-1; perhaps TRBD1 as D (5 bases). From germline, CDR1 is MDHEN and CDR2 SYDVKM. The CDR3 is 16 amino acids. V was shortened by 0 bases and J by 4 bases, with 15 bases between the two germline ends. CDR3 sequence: CASSLWGELAFTEAFF. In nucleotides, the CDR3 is TGTGCCAGCAGTTTATGGGGGGAGTTGGCTTTCACTGAAGCTTTCTTT.

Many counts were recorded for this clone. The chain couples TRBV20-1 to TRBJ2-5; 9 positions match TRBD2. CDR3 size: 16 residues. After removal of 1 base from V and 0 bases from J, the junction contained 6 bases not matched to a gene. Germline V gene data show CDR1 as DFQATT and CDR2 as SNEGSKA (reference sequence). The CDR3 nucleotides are TGCAGTGCTAGAGGCGTTGCGGGAGGGAACCAAGAGACCCAGTACTTC. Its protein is CSARGVAGGNQETQYF.